This T cell receptor beta chain was documented in a study of shared clonotypes between healthy human individuals. Study-wide findings and caveats: Relative to clonotypes present in all four donors, those not shared had lower generation probabilities.

The table lists this clone with many counts. Its specificity is not known. Replicate PCRs from sorted subsets contained 200 ng DNA, which is roughly 30,000 T cell genomes. Assay: immunoSEQ multiplex PCR; the TCRdb copy retains only in-frame clones and omits some. Found here are 70,000 to 95,000 clones, 60% to 70% of them singletons; the top ten hold around 52%. The germline V gene encodes CDR1 LGHNA and CDR2 YSLEER. This CDR3 spans 19 amino acids. V gave up 0 bases and J gave up 6 bases, with 23 bases separating them. The rearrangement uses TRBV4-3 and TRBJ2-2, with D tentatively TRBD1 (7 bases). This receptor was obtained from a man aged 30-40 years in good health. Material: memory CD8+ T cells sorted from blood. Subset meaning: CD45RO+ cells pooled with CCR7-negative TemRA cells. CDR3: CASSQDRVRGTDAAGELFF. CDR3 DNA sequence: TGCGCCAGCAGCCAAGATAGAGTCCGGGGGACAGACGCGGCCGGGGAGCTGTTTTTT.